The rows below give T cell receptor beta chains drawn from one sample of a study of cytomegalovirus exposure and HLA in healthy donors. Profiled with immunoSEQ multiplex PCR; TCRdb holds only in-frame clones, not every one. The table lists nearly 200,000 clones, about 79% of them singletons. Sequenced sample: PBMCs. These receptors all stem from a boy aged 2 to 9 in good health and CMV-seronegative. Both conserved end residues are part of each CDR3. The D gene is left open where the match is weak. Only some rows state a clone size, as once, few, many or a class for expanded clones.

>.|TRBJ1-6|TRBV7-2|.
CASSLFWGQGGSPLHF
TGTGCCAGCAGCTTATTTTGGGGGCAGGGTGGGTCACCCCTCCACTTT
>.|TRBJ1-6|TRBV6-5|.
CASSYSDTLNSPLHF
TGTGCCAGCAGTTACTCTGACACCCTTAATTCACCCCTCCACTTT
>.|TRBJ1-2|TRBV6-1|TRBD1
CASSEAPTGVYGYTF
TGTGCCAGCAGTGAAGCGCCTACAGGGGTCTATGGCTACACCTTC
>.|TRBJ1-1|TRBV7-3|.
CASSLFPGEEAFF
TGTGCCAGCAGCTTATTTCCGGGGGAGGAAGCTTTCTTT
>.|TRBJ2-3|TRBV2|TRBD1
CASDAGTGGNTQYF
TGTGCCAGCGATGCCGGGACAGGGGGGAATACGCAGTATTTT
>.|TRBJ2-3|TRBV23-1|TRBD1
CASSHPGDRGQTDTQYF
TGCGCCAGCAGTCACCCTGGGGACAGGGGGCAAACAGATACGCAGTATTTT
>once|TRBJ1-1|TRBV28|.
CASSLLGAKAFF
TGTGCCAGCAGTTTATTAGGGGCTAAGGCTTTCTTT
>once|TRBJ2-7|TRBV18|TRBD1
CASSPTRTGSYEQYF
TGTGCCAGCTCCCCAACAAGGACAGGCTCCTACGAGCAGTACTTC
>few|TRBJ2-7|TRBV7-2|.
CASSLAGADEQYF
TGTGCCAGCAGCTTAGCGGGGGCCGATGAGCAGTACTTC
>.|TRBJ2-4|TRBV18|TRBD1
CASSPRDRVSKNIQYF
TGTGCCAGCTCACCTCGGGACAGGGTGAGCAAAAACATTCAGTACTTC
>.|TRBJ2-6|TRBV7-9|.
CASSSRSFSGANVLTF
TGTGCCAGCAGCTCCCGTTCGTTCTCTGGGGCCAACGTCCTGACTTTC
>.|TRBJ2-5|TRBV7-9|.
CASSSLAETQYF
TGTGCCAGCAGCTCCCTTGCGGAGACCCAGTACTTC
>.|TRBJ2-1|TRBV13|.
CASSLDSGVLNNEQFF
TGTGCCAGCAGCTTAGACTCGGGGGTCCTAAACAATGAGCAGTTCTTC
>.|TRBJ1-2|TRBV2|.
CASSGAGFSYTF
TGTGCCAGCAGTGGGGCAGGGTTCTCCTACACCTTC
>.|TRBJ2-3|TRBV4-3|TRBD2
CASSQIRLASRVDTQYF
TGCGCCAGCAGCCAGATACGACTAGCGTCCAGAGTGGATACGCAGTATTTT
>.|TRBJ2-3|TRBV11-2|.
CASSRAGTTMRTQYF
TGTGCCAGCAGCCGAGCTGGGACAACTATGAGGACGCAGTATTTT
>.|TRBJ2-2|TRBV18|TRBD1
CASSPDRGKGELFF
TGTGCCAGCTCACCGGACAGGGGAAAAGGGGAGCTGTTTTTT
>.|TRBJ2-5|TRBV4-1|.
CASAYGLLGGRETQYF
TGCGCCAGCGCCTACGGCCTTCTAGGAGGTCGAGAGACCCAGTACTTC
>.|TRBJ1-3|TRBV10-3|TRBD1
CAISEYLSGTGDPFSGNTIYF
TGTGCCATCAGTGAGTACCTCTCCGGGACAGGGGACCCCTTCTCTGGAAACACCATATATTTT
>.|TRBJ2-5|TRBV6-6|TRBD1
CASSNAGTGMKETQYF
TGTGCCAGCAGTAACGCTGGGACAGGGATGAAGGAGACCCAGTACTTC
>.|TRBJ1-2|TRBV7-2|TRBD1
CASSQDITGQGGGYTF
TGTGCCAGCAGTCAGGACATCACGGGACAGGGAGGTGGCTACACCTTC
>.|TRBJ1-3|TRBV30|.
CAWSVLVRPSGNTIYF
TGTGCCTGGAGTGTACTAGTCCGGCCCTCTGGAAACACCATATATTTT
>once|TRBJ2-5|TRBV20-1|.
CSASEETQYF
TGCAGTGCTAGTGAGGAGACCCAGTACTTC
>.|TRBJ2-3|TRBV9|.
CASSGGDGDTQYF
TGTGCCAGCAGCGGGGGGGACGGAGATACGCAGTATTTT
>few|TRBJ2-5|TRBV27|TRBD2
CASSLWGGSQETQYF
TGTGCCAGCAGTTTATGGGGGGGGAGTCAAGAGACCCAGTACTTC
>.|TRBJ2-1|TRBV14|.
CASRGRGVYNEQFF
TGTGCCAGCAGGGGCAGGGGGGTATACAATGAGCAGTTCTTC
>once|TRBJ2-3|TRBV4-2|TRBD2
CASSQPGLAATDTQYF
TGTGCCAGCAGCCAACCCGGACTAGCGGCGACGGATACGCAGTATTTT
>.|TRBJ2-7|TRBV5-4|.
CASSLARAQEQYF
TGTGCCAGCAGCTTGGCGAGGGCGCAGGAGCAGTACTTC
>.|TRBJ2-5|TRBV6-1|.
CASSGVRGAQETQYF
TGTGCCAGCAGTGGGGTACGGGGGGCCCAAGAGACCCAGTACTTC
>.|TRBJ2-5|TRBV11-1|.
CASSIRPSSEETQYF
TGTGCCAGCAGCATCCGACCCTCCAGCGAAGAGACCCAGTACTTC
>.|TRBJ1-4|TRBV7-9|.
CSSNRGNEKLFF
TGTTCCAGCAATAGGGGGAATGAAAAACTGTTTTTT
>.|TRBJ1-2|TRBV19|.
CASSIRQPRSYGYTF
TGTGCCAGTAGTATCCGGCAGCCTCGGAGCTATGGCTACACCTTC
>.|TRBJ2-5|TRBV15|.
CATSRDSGGRETQYF
TGTGCCACCAGCAGAGATTCGGGGGGCAGGGAGACCCAGTACTTC
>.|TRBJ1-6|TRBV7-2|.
CASGLRSSPLHF
TGTGCCAGCGGATTACGGAGTTCACCCCTCCACTTT
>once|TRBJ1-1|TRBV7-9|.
CASSLDRVSEAFF
TGTGCCAGCAGCTTAGACAGGGTCTCTGAAGCTTTCTTT
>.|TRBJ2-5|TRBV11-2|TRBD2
CASSLSGGAAGTQYF
TGTGCCAGCAGCCTGAGCGGGGGGGCCGCGGGGACCCAGTACTTC
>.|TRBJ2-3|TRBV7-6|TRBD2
CASTLLSGGAGDTQYF
TGTGCCAGCACTCTCCTTAGCGGGGGGGCGGGAGATACGCAGTATTTT